Sequencing of this T cell receptor (beta chain) was carried out in a study of T cell responses to AZD1222 COVID-19 vaccine. This CDR3 spans 17 amino acids. Germline assignment: CDR1 SGHRS and CDR2 YFSETQ. Trimming removed 4 bases from V and 8 bases from J, with 27 bases in between. Repertoires were generated with immunoSEQ multiplex PCR, while TCRdb's copy carries only in-frame clones and drops some. Of around 250,000 clones listed, roughly 93% are singletons. This specimen consisted of peripheral blood, obtained on day 0 of AZD1222 vaccination. This TCR derives from an adult in good health. The chain has TRBV5-1 and TRBJ1-1; D is unresolved. CDR3 coding DNA: TGCGCCAGCAGCCGATCACCACCTTCGGACTATGGCGGGGAAGCTTTCTTT. It encodes CASSRSPPSDYGGEAFF.